This TCR beta chain was sequenced during a study of T cells after yellow fever vaccination. Study in general: For low cell numbers, libraries were made with SMART-Seq v4 Ultra Low Input. Overall study results and limits: Booster sampling recovered most clones from primary vaccination (roughly 97% CD4, roughly 86% CD8). Researchers report a weaker secondary response that nonetheless peaked faster, day 5 versus 15.

This clonotype was counted between two and nine times. Its target is not known. 5'RACE template switching added a universal primer site and UMIs to TCR cDNA. TCRdb fed the 5' RACE reads into MiXCR, producing one record per CDR3 protein. The repertoire holds approximately 300,000 distinct CDR3 sequences, 6.8% seen once, with 18% in the top ten. Deletions cut 2 bases from V and 7 bases from J, with 20 bases between. This CDR3 region has 15 residues. Germline lookup yields CDR1 SQVTM and CDR2 ANQGSEA. The chain links TRBV29-1 to TRBJ1-2; D is undetermined. The receptor comes from a man between 18 and 29 years old who received the YFV17D yellow fever vaccine. Sequences were derived from PBMCs, sampled roughly 47 days after the first yellow fever vaccination. CDR3 nucleotides: TGCAGCGTTGAATCGGAGGCCGGTTCACCAGGTGGCTACACCTTC. This encodes CSVESEAGSPGGYTF.